This T cell receptor (beta chain) was sequenced for a study of PD-1 blockade in classical Hodgkin lymphoma. Study conclusions and caveats: What drove the repertoire differences, possibly disease activity or prior therapy, has not been defined. Whoever responded completely had baseline diversity much like that seen in newly diagnosed patients.

For this clone: The target antigen is unknown.

Using immunoSEQ multiplex PCR, the repertoire was profiled, and TCRdb retains in-frame clones only, with some absent. The sample has approximately 99,000 clones; 80% to 90% are singletons. Each patient experienced a relapse that followed autologous stem cell transplantation, and brentuximab vedotin exposure varied. The clonotype originates from a human donor with classical Hodgkin lymphoma. The sequenced sample was peripheral blood mononuclear cells (PBMCs), obtained before the second cycle of nivolumab.

The CDR3 here is CASSSLVGTSNEQFF. CDR3 nucleotide sequence: TGTGCCAGCAGCTCTCTTGTGGGGACTAGCAATGAGCAGTTCTTC. The chain links TRBV5-4 to TRBJ2-1; 8 bases fit TRBD2. Trimming took 3 bases from V and 6 from J; bases not matched to a gene: 8. This CDR3 contains 15 residues. Germline CDR1 and CDR2: SGHNT and YYREEE (reference sequence).